This T cell receptor beta chain emerged from a study of T-cell memory formation after mild COVID-19. Overall study findings and caveats: Day 15 to 85 contractors were CD4/CD8 balanced; later expanders leaned CD4+.

The table lists this clonotype with many counts. As yet, its antigen is unknown. TCRdb re-derived calls from the 5' RACE reads in MiXCR, one entry per CDR3 protein. The data hold fewer than 50,000 distinct CDR3 sequences, with roughly 7% observed a single time. V gave up 5 bases and J gave up 4 bases; unmatched junction bases: 0. CDR1 and CDR2 from the germline V gene are LNHDA and SQIVND (reference sequence). The CDR3 sequence is 13 residues long. The sequencing input was PBMCs or a T cell subset sorted from them (not recorded which). This sequence originates from an adult who had mild COVID-19 (a few samples of this study predate the infection). Cell type and time point are not known. The chain employs TRBV19 and TRBJ2-4; 9 bases align to TRBD1. CDR3 in amino acids: CASSDRGKNIQYF. The CDR3 bases are TGTGCCAGTAGTGACAGGGGGAAAAACATTCAGTACTTC.